Sequencing of this T cell receptor (beta chain) was carried out in a study of cytomegalovirus exposure and HLA in healthy donors. Findings and limits, study-wide: The authors excluded some V segments, including TRBV6-2 and TRBV6-3, as indistinguishable.

There are 15 residues in the CDR3. Trimming took 2 bases from V and 0 from J, leaving 9 bases between them. Germline V lookup: CDR1 SGHNT, CDR2 YYREEE (reference sequence). PCR involved 60 Vbeta and 13 Jbeta primers. Produced via immunoSEQ multiplex PCR; TCRdb's table is partial and in-frame only. This table has nearly 65,000 clones, approximately 76% appearing once. Turning to this clone: Its specificity is not known.

Input material: PBMCs. This chain uses TRBV5-4 with TRBJ1-3; a possible D gene is TRBD1 (5 bases). The sequence was collected from a man in his forties or fifties in good health and CMV-seronegative. DNA of the CDR3: TGTGCCAGCAGCTTACGACAGAGCTCTGGAAACACCATATATTTT. The encoded protein is CASSLRQSSGNTIYF.